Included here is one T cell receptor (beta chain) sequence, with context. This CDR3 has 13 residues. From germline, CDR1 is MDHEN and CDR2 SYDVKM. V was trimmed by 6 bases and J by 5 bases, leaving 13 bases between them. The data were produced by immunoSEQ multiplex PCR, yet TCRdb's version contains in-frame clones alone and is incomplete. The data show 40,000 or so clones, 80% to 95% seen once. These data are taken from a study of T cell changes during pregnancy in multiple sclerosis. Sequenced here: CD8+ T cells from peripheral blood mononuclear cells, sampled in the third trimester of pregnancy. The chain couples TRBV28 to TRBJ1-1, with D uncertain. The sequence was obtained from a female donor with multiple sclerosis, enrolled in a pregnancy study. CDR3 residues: CASRPRRRTEAFF. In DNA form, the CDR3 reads TGTGCCAGCAGACCGAGACGGCGGACTGAAGCTTTCTTT.